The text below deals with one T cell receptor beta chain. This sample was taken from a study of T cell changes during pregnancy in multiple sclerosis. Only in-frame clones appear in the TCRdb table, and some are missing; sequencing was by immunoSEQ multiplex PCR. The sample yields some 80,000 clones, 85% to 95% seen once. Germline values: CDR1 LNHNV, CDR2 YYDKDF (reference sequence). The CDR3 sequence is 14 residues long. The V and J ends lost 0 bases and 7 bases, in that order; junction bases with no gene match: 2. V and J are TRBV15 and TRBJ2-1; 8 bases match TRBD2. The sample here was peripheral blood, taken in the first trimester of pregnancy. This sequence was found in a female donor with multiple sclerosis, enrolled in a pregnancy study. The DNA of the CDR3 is TGTGCCACCAGCAGAGATAAGCGGGGGAATGAGCAGTTCTTC. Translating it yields CATSRDKRGNEQFF.